The rows below give T cell receptor beta chains drawn from one sample of a study of human T cells and chemical hapten exposure. TCRdb reprocessed the RACE reads with MiXCR, giving one entry per CDR3 protein. Of around 110,000 distinct CDR3 sequences detected, about 11% appear once; the ten largest clones hold over 2%. The material sequenced was whole blood, taken in connection with sensitization to the hapten diphenylcyclopropenone (DPC). The receptors come from a woman aged 45-65 years with alopecia areata. Some clones in this sample may be carry-over from other donors' samples. Both conserved end residues are part of each CDR3. D genes are given only for firm matches. Only some rows state a clone size, as once, few, many or a class for expanded clones.

V	length	size	J	D	CDR3	DNA
TRBV30	17	-	TRBJ2-3	-	CAWRGGDTSQYTDTQYF	TGTGCCTGGAGGGGGGGGGACACCTCCCAATACACAGATACGCAGTATTTT
TRBV9	17	few	TRBJ2-2	TRBD1	CASSVAGQGMYTGELFF	TGTGCCAGCAGCGTAGCAGGACAGGGGATGTACACCGGGGAGCTGTTTTTT
TRBV4-2	16	-	TRBJ2-3	TRBD2	CASSQALGGSEDTQYF	TGTGCCAGCAGCCAAGCCCTCGGCGGGAGTGAGGATACGCAGTATTTT
TRBV5-1	16	few	TRBJ1-1	TRBD1	CASSLRQGAVNTEAFF	TGCGCCAGCAGCCTCAGACAGGGGGCCGTGAACACTGAAGCTTTCTTT
TRBV4-1	15	few	TRBJ1-3	-	CASSRMTGAGNTIYF	TGCGCCAGCAGCCGAATGACAGGAGCTGGAAACACCATATATTTT
TRBV20-1	16	many	TRBJ2-1	TRBD2	CSAAPPGTSGSNEQFF	TGCAGTGCTGCCCCGCCCGGGACTAGCGGAAGCAATGAGCAGTTCTTC
TRBV4-2	19	-	TRBJ2-5	TRBD2	CASSQDDGSGRAGQETQYF	TGTGCCAGCAGCCAAGATGATGGTAGCGGGAGGGCTGGGCAAGAGACCCAGTACTTC
TRBV7-8	11	many	TRBJ2-7	-	CASSSLDEQYF	TGTGCCAGCAGCAGCCTGGACGAGCAGTACTTC
TRBV3-1	13	few	TRBJ1-6	-	CASSQGPNSPLHF	TGTGCCAGCAGCCAAGGACCGAATTCACCCCTCCACTTT
TRBV29-1	14	few	TRBJ2-1	TRBD2	CSGAGLAGVNEQFF	TGCAGCGGCGCGGGACTAGCGGGAGTCAATGAGCAGTTCTTC
TRBV27	15	-	TRBJ1-1	TRBD1	CASSLSGTVNTEAFF	TGTGCCAGCAGTTTATCCGGGACAGTGAACACTGAAGCTTTCTTT
TRBV29-1	14	-	TRBJ2-6	-	CSVSPGSGANVLTF	TGCAGCGTTAGTCCGGGCTCTGGGGCCAACGTCCTGACTTTC
TRBV5-1	14	-	TRBJ2-1	TRBD2	CASSSRGLADEQFF	TGCGCCAGCAGCTCGAGGGGACTAGCGGATGAGCAGTTCTTC
TRBV7-2	15	-	TRBJ2-3	TRBD2	CASRQTSGGANTQYF	TGTGCCAGCAGGCAAACTAGCGGGGGGGCCAATACGCAGTATTTT
TRBV2	14	-	TRBJ2-7	-	CASSEVSETYEQYF	TGTGCCAGCAGTGAGGTCTCGGAGACCTACGAGCAGTACTTC
TRBV30	14	many	TRBJ2-1	TRBD2	CAWELGLAGNEQFF	TGTGCCTGGGAACTAGGGCTAGCGGGGAATGAGCAGTTCTTC
TRBV5-1	12	few	TRBJ1-1	-	CASSRDGTEAFF	TGCGCCAGCAGCCGGGACGGAACTGAAGCTTTCTTT
TRBV5-1	15	-	TRBJ2-5	TRBD2	CASSFSGGLGETQYF	TGCGCCAGCAGCTTTAGCGGGGGACTAGGAGAGACCCAGTACTTC
TRBV3-1	11	many	TRBJ1-5	-	CASSRGQPQHF	TGTGCCAGCAGCCGTGGTCAGCCCCAGCATTTT
TRBV12-3/TRBV12-4	12	many	TRBJ2-2	-	CASSHYTGELFF	TGTGCCAGCAGTCACTACACCGGGGAGCTGTTTTTT
TRBV12-3/TRBV12-4	14	-	TRBJ1-1	TRBD1	CASSRRDRGSEAFF	TGTGCCAGCAGCCGAAGGGACAGGGGATCTGAAGCTTTCTTT
TRBV6-6	13	once	TRBJ2-1	-	CASSYEATNEQFF	TGTGCCAGCAGTTACGAGGCCACTAATGAGCAGTTCTTC
TRBV9	13	many	TRBJ2-1	-	CASSVTDYNEQFF	TGTGCCAGCAGCGTGACAGATTACAATGAGCAGTTCTTC
TRBV29-1	14	-	TRBJ2-7	-	CSVEDRAGSYEQYF	TGCAGCGTTGAAGATCGGGCAGGGAGCTACGAGCAGTACTTC
TRBV5-4	11	-	TRBJ2-7	-	CASSPPYEQYF	TGTGCCAGCAGCCCCCCCTACGAGCAGTACTTC
TRBV29-1	10	-	TRBJ2-4	-	CSVLENIQYF	TGCAGCGTTCTGGAAAACATTCAGTACTTC
TRBV6-2/TRBV6-3	13	many	TRBJ2-3	-	CASTGQNTDTQYF	TGTGCCAGCACAGGACAGAACACAGATACGCAGTATTTT
TRBV29-1	15	few	TRBJ2-3	TRBD1	CSVEGTGGSTDTQYF	TGCAGCGTTGAAGGGACAGGAGGTAGCACAGATACGCAGTATTTT